The clone carrying this T cell receptor (beta chain) was seen a few times. Its matching antigen is unknown. This specimen belongs to a study of cytomegalovirus exposure and HLA in healthy donors. Study-level background: Early on, a data release was issued that held 80 million or so unique TCRs from HLA-typed donors.

Vbeta (60) and Jbeta (13) primers were used in the PCR. Profiling relied on immunoSEQ multiplex PCR, and the TCRdb table lists in-frame clones only, not all of them. The table records 95,000 to 110,000 clones, around 80% of them present only once. Study-wide findings and caveats: HLA restriction was apparent for most CMV-associated TCR beta chains in a later analysis.

Germline V lookup: CDR1 MRHNA, CDR2 SNTAGT. V was clipped by 2 bases and J by 7 bases, with 9 bases between them. The CDR3 runs 14 residues. The rearrangement uses TRBV6-4 and TRBJ1-6; weak D call: TRBD1 (5 bases). Material: PBMCs. This TCR was sampled from a woman younger than 30 in good health and CMV-seropositive. CDR3 DNA: TGTGCCAGCAGTGACGTGGAGGGGAATTCACCCCTCCACTTT. Translated: CASSDVEGNSPLHF.